This T cell receptor beta chain was captured by sequencing in a study of vaccination and CD4 T cells after COVID-19. Looking at the study overall: According to the study, participants were given two doses of BNT162b2 or mRNA-1273 vaccine.

CDR1 and CDR2 from the germline V gene are GTSNPN and SVGIG (reference sequence). CDR3 length equals 11 residues. Trimming cost V 5 bases and J 4 bases; bases outside gene matches: 1. Treatment: approximately nine-day PBMC culture with coronavirus spike peptide pools or control peptides (ViraFEST assay). ViraFEST relied on peptide pools to expand antigen-specific T cells; the TCRs were sequenced afterward. Any prior SARS-CoV-2 infection was absent in healthy vaccine recipients, as negative nucleocapsid antibodies before and after vaccination showed. This clonotype was seen a few times. Its antigen is unknown. Study conclusions and caveats: SARS-CoV-2-reactive clonotypes rose nonsignificantly, with the median going from about 20 to 38.

The assay that was used to sequence DNA from cultured CD4+ T cells was the Oncomine TCR Beta short-read assay. TCRdb ran MiXCR on the PCR reads and lists one entry per CDR3 protein. This sample has roughly 20,000 distinct CDR3 sequences; around 68% occur once, and the top ten carry 23%. This sequence was found in a human donor who received a COVID-19 vaccine. Sequencing used CD4+ T cells from blood, cultured in vitro, obtained before SARS-CoV-2 vaccination. The chain carries TRBV30 and TRBJ1-1; TRBD1 aligns across 7 bases. CDR3 loop: CAWGQATEAFF. DNA for the CDR3: TGTGCCTGGGGACAGGCCACTGAAGCTTTCTTT.